What follows are 32 T cell receptor beta chains derived from one specimen sequenced in a study of cytotoxic CD8 clonotypes in ibrutinib-treated CLL. Produced via immunoSEQ multiplex PCR; TCRdb's table is partial and in-frame only. The sample yields 150,000 to 250,000 clones, 55% to 85% seen once. The sample consisted of PBMCs, taken after 24 months of ibrutinib treatment. The origin of the receptors is a human donor with chronic lymphocytic leukemia.

V is TRBV5-6 and J is TRBJ1-2; no clear D. The CDR3 loop spans 15 amino acids. V shed 7 bases and J shed 2 bases, with 18 bases lying between them. Germline values: CDR1 SGHDT, CDR2 YYEEEE. In nucleotides, the CDR3 is TGTGCCAGCCACCCGGCGGATCCGACAAACTATGGCTACACCTTC. Its translation is CASHPADPTNYGYTF.

The chain recombines TRBV4-3 with TRBJ2-5; D gene ambiguous. This CDR3 is 13 amino acids long. V lost 0 bases and J 4 bases, leaving 6 bases between the germline ends. Germline CDR1 LGHNA, CDR2 YSLEER. The DNA for the CDR3 is TGCGCCAGCAGCCAAGACCCTAGAGAGACCCAGTACTTC. Translation: CASSQDPRETQYF.

This chain links TRBV12-5 with TRBJ2-2; 8 bases fit TRBD1. Germline CDR1 and CDR2: LGHNT and FRNRAP. V lost 3 bases and J lost 5; bases outside the gene matches: 2. This CDR3 is 14 amino acids long. For the CDR3, the DNA is TGTGCTAGTGGTTTCGGACAGGGTACCGGGGAGCTGTTTTTT. It encodes CASGFGQGTGELFF.

This sequence joins TRBV7-2 and TRBJ2-3; TRBD1 is a possible D gene (6 bases). This CDR3 is 14 amino acids long. CDR1 is SGHTA, CDR2 FQGNSA, per germline. The ends were cut back, 8 bases at V and 2 bases at J, with 14 bases in the middle. CDR3 sequence reads: CASGVGHSTDTQYF. CDR3 in DNA: TGTGCCAGCGGGGTGGGACACTCCACAGATACGCAGTATTTT.

V is TRBV4-1 and J is TRBJ1-1; D gene unclear. The CDR3 sequence is 15 residues long. V was cut by 3 bases and J by 2 bases, with 13 bases left in between. The germline gives CDR1 MGHRA, CDR2 YSYEKL. DNA for the CDR3: TGCGCCAGCAGCCACGGATGGCGGGGAAACACTGAAGCTTTCTTT. It yields the protein CASSHGWRGNTEAFF.

This rearrangement joins TRBV5-1 to TRBJ2-3, with 13 bases aligning to TRBD2. With 0 bases clipped from V and 5 bases from J, the junction kept 3 bases outside the gene matches. The CDR3 covers 16 residues. CDR1 SGHRS and CDR2 YFSETQ come from the germline V gene. The CDR3 is CASSLGTSGRQDTQYF. In DNA form, the CDR3 reads TGCGCCAGCAGCTTGGGGACTAGCGGGAGACAAGATACGCAGTATTTT. Based on the CDR3 plus reference TRBV5-1 and TRBJ2-3, the full variable domain is KAGVTQTPRYLIKTRGQQVTLSCSPISGHRSVSWYQQTPGQGLQFLFEYFSETQRNKGNFPGRFSGRQFSNSRSEMNVSTLELGDSALYLCASSLGTSGRQDTQYFGPGTRLTVL.

V and J are TRBV30 and TRBJ1-3; unclear D gene. V lost 0 bases, J lost 0 bases, and 6 bases lay in between. Germline V CDR1 and CDR2: GTSNPN, SVGIG (reference sequence). The CDR3 runs 14 residues. CDR3 protein: CAWSVMSSGNTIYF. The CDR3 nucleotides read TGTGCCTGGAGTGTAATGAGCTCTGGAAACACCATATATTTT.

CDR3 sequence reads: CAWSDARSYEQYF. The CDR3 DNA reads TGTGCCTGGAGTGACGCCCGCTCCTACGAGCAGTACTTC. The V and J genes are TRBV30 and TRBJ2-7; no reliable D call. V was trimmed by 1 base and J by 0 bases, leaving 7 bases between them. The CDR3 covers 13 residues. CDR1 and CDR2 (germline): GTSNPN, SVGIG (reference sequence).

V is TRBV4-1 and J is TRBJ1-5; 11 bases line up with TRBD1. CDR3 length equals 17 residues. V shed 7 bases and J 1 base; nucleotides not matched to a gene: 9. Germline-derived CDR1 and CDR2 are MGHRA and YSYEKL. This CDR3 reads CASNPRTGGISNQPQHF. For the CDR3, the DNA is TGCGCCAGCAACCCAAGGACAGGGGGCATAAGCAATCAGCCCCAGCATTTT.

The chain links TRBV7-6 to TRBJ1-1; 8 nucleotides agree with TRBD1. The length of the CDR3 is 17 residues. The ends lost 5 bases at V and 1 base at J; junction bases unmatched: 12. The germline CDR1 and CDR2 sequences are SGHVS and FNYEAQ. CDR3 sequence: CASSQEQGAVGNTEAFF. The DNA for the CDR3 is TGTGCCAGCAGCCAGGAGCAGGGGGCAGTGGGGAACACTGAAGCTTTCTTT.

This clone was recorded only once. The rearrangement links TRBV2 to TRBJ2-7; TRBD2 matches at 7 bases. Germline V gives CDR1 SNHLY, CDR2 FYNNEI. The J segment lost 0 bases and the V segment lost 7 bases, leaving 3 bases of the junction unmatched. This CDR3 spans 13 amino acids. The CDR3 is CASIAGFSYEQYF. As DNA, the CDR3 is TGTGCCAGCATAGCGGGTTTCTCCTACGAGCAGTACTTC.

The chain uses TRBV25-1 and TRBJ2-5, with unresolved D. Trimming removed 4 bases at V and 0 bases at J, with 12 bases between. CDR1 is MGHDK, CDR2 SYGVNS, per germline. This CDR3 contains 15 residues. The CDR3 nucleotides are TGTGCCAGCAGTGTGGTTAAAGGGTACCAAGAGACCCAGTACTTC. Translated: CASSVVKGYQETQYF.

This chain links TRBV11-2 with TRBJ2-2, with D uncertain. Trimming stripped 5 bases from V and 8 bases from J, with 9 bases between. Germline CDR1 reads SGHAT; CDR2 reads FQNNGV. The CDR3 contains 12 residues. DNA for the CDR3: TGTGCCAGCAGCATCCCCGTGGGGGAGCTGTTTTTT. Protein sequence: CASSIPVGELFF.

Only one count was recorded for this clone. The chain joins TRBV4-1 to TRBJ2-7; D may be TRBD1 (5 bases). CDR3 length: 15 amino acids. Germline CDR1 reads MGHRA; CDR2 reads YSYEKL. Trimming left V 3 bases short and J 0 bases short, with 12 bases between. The CDR3 sequence is CASSQRTSISYEQYF. As DNA, the CDR3 is TGCGCCAGCAGCCAGAGGACATCGATCTCCTACGAGCAGTACTTC.

The genes are TRBV5-1 and TRBJ2-1; 12 bases fit TRBD2. The V gene end was trimmed by 2 bases and the J gene end by 7 bases; junction bases not matched to a gene: 16. The germline gives CDR1 SGHRS, CDR2 YFSETQ. CDR3 length equals 19 residues. CDR3 sequence (DNA): TGCGCCAGCAGCTTTGGTCCGACTAGCGGGAGAATTCTGACTAATGAGCAGTTCTTC. Translating gives CASSFGPTSGRILTNEQFF.

This sequence joins TRBV9 and TRBJ2-1, with D uncertain. CDR1 is SGDLS, CDR2 YYNGEE, per germline. CDR3 length: 14 residues. V lost 2 bases, J lost 6 bases, and 12 bases lay in between. The DNA for the CDR3 is TGTGCCAGCAGCGTTCTGGGATCGGTCAATGAGCAGTTCTTC. Its protein is CASSVLGSVNEQFF.

The V gene is TRBV10-3, the J gene TRBJ1-3; D remains ambiguous. Germline V gives CDR1 ENHRY, CDR2 SYGVKD. Trimming took off 8 bases at V and 0 bases at J, with 8 bases between the two ends. This CDR3 is 13 amino acids long. The CDR3, as DNA: TGTGCCATCGTTGGAGGCTCTGGAAACACCATATATTTT. Translating it yields CAIVGGSGNTIYF.

The chain combines TRBV4-1 with TRBJ2-4; 9 bases align to TRBD1. Per germline, CDR1 MGHRA and CDR2 YSYEKL. V trimming: 0 bases; J trimming: 2 bases; junction bases outside the gene matches: 5. The CDR3 has 17 residues. CDR3: CASSQDTTGGSKNIQYF. The CDR3, as DNA: TGCGCCAGCAGCCAAGATACGACAGGGGGATCCAAAAACATTCAGTACTTC.

This clone was seen only a few times. The rearrangement links TRBV7-9 to TRBJ1-2; D is unresolved. Germline CDR1 and CDR2: SEHNR and FQNEAQ (reference sequence). The CDR3 extends over 11 amino acids. V lost 5 bases and J lost 6, with 7 bases in between. CDR3 residues: CASSTRNGYTF. The CDR3 nucleotides read TGTGCCAGCAGCACCAGGAATGGCTACACCTTC.

This clone occurred once. The J gene is TRBJ2-7, the V gene TRBV20-1; D ambiguous. The CDR3 runs 11 residues. Looked up from germline, CDR1 is DFQATT and CDR2 is SNEGSKA (reference sequence). The V and J ends lost 0 bases and 4 bases respectively, with 4 bases between them. For the CDR3, the DNA is TGCAGTGCTAGAGATCCTTACGAGCAGTACTTC. As protein: CSARDPYEQYF.

The chain uses TRBV14 and TRBJ2-2; TRBD2 aligns across 9 bases. V lost 5 bases and J lost 5; bases outside the gene matches: 6. This CDR3 is 15 amino acids long. Germline V gene lookup returns CDR1 SGHDN and CDR2 FVKESK. Here the CDR3 reads CASSGRTSATGELFF. The CDR3 DNA reads TGTGCCAGCAGCGGACGGACTAGCGCAACCGGGGAGCTGTTTTTT.

The chain recombines TRBV2 with TRBJ2-4; 10 nucleotides agree with TRBD2. Germline V gene data show CDR1 as SNHLY and CDR2 as FYNNEI. The CDR3 is made up of 17 amino acids. V lost 10 bases and J lost 1; bases outside the gene matches: 13. The DNA of the CDR3 is TGTGCCATCCTCGGTCTAGCGGGAGTTAGGGCCAAAAACATTCAGTACTTC. It translates to CAILGLAGVRAKNIQYF. Filled out from reference TRBV2 and TRBJ2-4, the complete variable domain reads EPEVTQTPSHQVTQMGQEVILRCVPISNHLYFYWYRQILGQKVEFLVSFYNNEISEKSEIFDDQFSVERPDGSNFTLKIRSTKLEDSAMYFCAILGLAGVRAKNIQYFGAGTRLSVL.

This clone was seen a single time. The genes are TRBV5-6 and TRBJ2-7; 9 bases agree with TRBD2. J lost 4 bases, V lost 5 bases, and 7 bases had no gene match. Germline lookup yields CDR1 SGHDT and CDR2 YYEEEE. The CDR3 is 14 residues long. CDR3 region: CASRKLAGIYEQYF. Here the CDR3 DNA reads TGTGCCAGCAGAAAGCTAGCGGGGATTTACGAGCAGTACTTC. Complete variable domain (other parts from reference TRBV5-6 and TRBJ2-7): DAGVTQSPTHLIKTRGQQVTLRCSPKSGHDTVSWYQQALGQGPQFIFQYYEEEERQRGNFPDRFSGHQFPNYSSELNVNALLLGDSALYLCASRKLAGIYEQYFGPGTRLTVT.

This clone was found a few times. V is TRBV27 and J is TRBJ2-1, with 12 positions matching TRBD2. Germline trimming cut 8 bases from V and 5 bases from J; bases unmatched to any gene: 13. The CDR3 is made up of 17 amino acids. Germline V gene data show CDR1 as MNHEY and CDR2 as SMNVEV (reference sequence). The CDR3 sequence: CASSRTASGRVNNEQFF. The CDR3 DNA reads as TGTGCCAGCTCCCGAACTGCTAGCGGGAGGGTTAACAATGAGCAGTTCTTC.

The chain uses TRBV5-1 and TRBJ2-5, with 8 bases matching TRBD1. Germline CDR1 and CDR2: SGHRS and YFSETQ. This CDR3 region has 15 residues. Trimming removed 7 bases from V and 4 bases from J; junction bases left unmatched: 12. The chain's CDR3 is CASYTGQGEVETQYF. In DNA form, the CDR3 reads TGCGCCAGCTATACCGGACAGGGAGAAGTAGAGACCCAGTACTTC.

V is TRBV6-1 and J is TRBJ1-1; D perhaps matches TRBD1 (6 bases). CDR3 length equals 15 residues. V lost 3 bases to trimming and J lost 1 base, with 12 bases between them. From germline, CDR1 is MNHNS and CDR2 SASEGT. CDR3 nucleotides: TGTGCCAGCAGTGATTACAGGGCGGGGAACACTGAAGCTTTCTTT. Encoded protein: CASSDYRAGNTEAFF.

The rearrangement uses TRBV27 and TRBJ2-1, with D uncertain. Germline V gene lookup returns CDR1 MNHEY and CDR2 SMNVEV (reference sequence). V shed 3 bases and J shed 1 base, with 13 bases lying between them. The CDR3 extends over 16 amino acids. The CDR3 DNA sequence: TGTGCCAGCAGTTTTCTGTCGAAAAAGTCCTACAATGAGCAGTTCTTC. Translating gives CASSFLSKKSYNEQFF.

The V and J genes are TRBV28 and TRBJ2-1; a possible D gene is TRBD2 (5 bases). The CDR3 totals 15 residues. Trimming shortened V by 1 base and J by 7 bases, and 14 bases separated the two germline ends. Per germline, CDR1 MDHEN and CDR2 SYDVKM. The CDR3 spells CASSLYQATRNEQFF. The CDR3 DNA reads TGTGCCAGCAGTTTATACCAAGCAACTAGAAATGAGCAGTTCTTC.

This clone was seen more than once but under ten times. V and J are TRBV27 and TRBJ1-4; D unclear. Germline V gene data show CDR1 as MNHEY and CDR2 as SMNVEV (reference sequence). The CDR3 sequence is 14 residues long. Between the trimmed V and J ends, which lost 3 bases and 8 bases, there was a span of 13 bases. The CDR3 DNA is TGTGCCAGCAGTTTCGGCGGGCCCTACGAAAAACTGTTTTTT. This translates into CASSFGGPYEKLFF.

This chain uses TRBV4-3 with TRBJ2-2, with D maybe TRBD1 (5 bases). V was clipped by 0 bases and J by 4 bases, with 18 bases between them. The germline V gene encodes CDR1 LGHNA and CDR2 YSLEER. This CDR3 is 18 amino acids long. The CDR3 is CASSQDWSFRGSTGELFF. CDR3 DNA sequence: TGCGCCAGCAGCCAAGATTGGTCGTTTAGGGGATCCACCGGGGAGCTGTTTTTT.

This clone was recorded only once. The CDR3 region is CASSPVGFYNEQFF. The CDR3 DNA reads as TGTGCCAGCTCACCAGTGGGATTCTACAATGAGCAGTTCTTC. V is TRBV18 and J is TRBJ2-1; no clear D. Germline CDR1 and CDR2: KGHSH and LQKENI. The CDR3 has 14 amino acids. Deletions cut 2 bases from V and 3 bases from J, with 8 bases between.

CDR3 in amino acids: CASSYVDRNTEAFF. As DNA, the CDR3 is TGTGCCAGCAGTTACGTCGACAGAAACACTGAAGCTTTCTTT. The chain uses TRBV6-6 and TRBJ1-1, with D maybe TRBD1 (5 bases). Looked up from germline, CDR1 is MNHNY and CDR2 is SVGAGI (reference sequence). This CDR3 comprises 14 residues. V was cut by 2 bases and J by 2 bases, with 9 bases left in between.